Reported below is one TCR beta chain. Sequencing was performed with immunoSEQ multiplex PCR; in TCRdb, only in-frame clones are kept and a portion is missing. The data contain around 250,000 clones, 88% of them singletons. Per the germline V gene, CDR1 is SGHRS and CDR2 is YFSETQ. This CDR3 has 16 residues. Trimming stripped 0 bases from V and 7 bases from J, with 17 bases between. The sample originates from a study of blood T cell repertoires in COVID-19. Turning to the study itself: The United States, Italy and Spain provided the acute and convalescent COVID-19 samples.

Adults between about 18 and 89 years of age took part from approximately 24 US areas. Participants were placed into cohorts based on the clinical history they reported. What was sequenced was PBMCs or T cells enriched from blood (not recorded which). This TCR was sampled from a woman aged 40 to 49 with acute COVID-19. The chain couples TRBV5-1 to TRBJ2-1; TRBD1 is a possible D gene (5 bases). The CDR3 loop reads CASSLAASRGNNEQFF. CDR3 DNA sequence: TGCGCCAGCAGCTTGGCAGCGTCTAGGGGAAATAATGAGCAGTTCTTC.